This T cell receptor (beta chain) is from a study of T-cell memory formation after mild COVID-19. The V end was cut by 1 base, the J end by 4 bases, with 9 bases between. The CDR3 totals 15 residues. CDR1 is SGHRS and CDR2 is YFSETQ in the germline V gene. Study-wide results and caveats: There was no confirmation that second-wave clones peaking on day 37 were SARS-CoV-2 specific. Mostly located in CM and EM were contracting CD4+ clones, with contracting CD8+ clones located in EMRA. Clones that contracted from day 15 to 85 had balanced CD4/CD8; later expanders were CD4+ biased.

UMIs and sample barcodes were carried by the TCR alpha and TCR beta cDNA libraries that 5'RACE produced using constant-segment primers. TCRdb reanalysed the 5' RACE reads using MiXCR and keeps one entry per CDR3 protein. The sample contains some 150,000 distinct CDR3 sequences, 6% to 7% of which appear only once. With regard to this clonotype: Its specificity is not known. The final CDR3 position lacks the conserved phenylalanine or tryptophan, pointing to a likely read error.

The chain joins TRBV5-1 to TRBJ2-6, with D perhaps matching TRBD2 (5 bases). The clonotype originates from an adult woman who had mild COVID-19 (a few samples of this study predate the infection). Cell type and time point are not known. Sequenced material: PBMCs or a T cell subset sorted from them (not recorded which). CDR3 bases: TGCGCCAGCAGCTTGCTGGAGGAGGGGGCCAACGTCCTGACTTCC. Translation gives CASSLLEEGANVLTS.